This is a list of T cell receptor beta chains from one sample in a study of T cell changes during pregnancy in multiple sclerosis. Sequencing was performed with immunoSEQ multiplex PCR; in TCRdb, only in-frame clones are kept and a portion is missing. The table lists roughly 40,000 clones, more than 90% of them singletons. Specimen: CD4+ T cells from peripheral blood mononuclear cells, collected in the second trimester of pregnancy. All receptors come from a female donor in good health, enrolled as a control in a pregnancy study. Both conserved end residues are part of each CDR3. Fields, in order: clone size, D gene, J gene, V gene, CDR3 DNA, CDR3 protein. D genes are given only for firm matches. Part of the rows lack a size; the others show once, few, many or a class for expanded clones.

.	TRBD1	TRBJ2-5	TRBV12-5	TGTGCTAGTGGTTTGGGAGGGACAGGGATTTTCCAAGAGACCCAGTACTTC	CASGLGGTGIFQETQYF
.	.	TRBJ1-3	TRBV5-4	TGTGCCAGCAGCTTGTCCGGGACACGCACTGGAAACACCATATATTTT	CASSLSGTRTGNTIYF
.	.	TRBJ1-2	TRBV4-1	TGCGCCAGCAGCCAAAGCCGGGATTCAAGGTCTCTTGGCTACACCTTC	CASSQSRDSRSLGYTF
.	.	TRBJ2-1	TRBV6-1	TGTGCCAGCATCGAGGACAGATACTCCTACAATGAGCAGTTCTTC	CASIEDRYSYNEQFF
.	.	TRBJ2-7	TRBV6-1	TGTGCCAGCAGCCCGGTCAGGACTGTTGGCTACGAGCAGTACTTC	CASSPVRTVGYEQYF
.	TRBD2	TRBJ2-2	TRBV28	TGTGCCAGCATCCCCGTGGCTAGCGGGAACACCGGGGAGCTGTTTTTT	CASIPVASGNTGELFF
.	.	TRBJ1-1	TRBV5-1	TGCGCCAGCAGCGAGGGCATGAACACTGAAGCTTTCTTT	CASSEGMNTEAFF
once	.	TRBJ2-7	TRBV7-2	TGTGCCAGCAGCCTATTTCCGGCCTACGAGCAGTACTTC	CASSLFPAYEQYF
.	.	TRBJ1-2	TRBV29-1	TGCAGCGTTGACTTGGGCCACTTCGGCTACACCTTC	CSVDLGHFGYTF
few	.	TRBJ1-5	TRBV19	TGTGCCAGTAGCCCCCAACCTCTACAGCCCCAGCATTTT	CASSPQPLQPQHF
once	TRBD1	TRBJ2-7	TRBV6-5	TGTGCCAGCAGTTATTCAGGGGGCAGGTACGAGCAGTACTTC	CASSYSGGRYEQYF
.	.	TRBJ2-3	TRBV19	TGTGCCAGTAGTATAGAAACCGGGAGCACAGATACGCAGTATTTT	CASSIETGSTDTQYF
.	TRBD1	TRBJ1-6	TRBV19	TGTGCCAGTAGTATGAGACAGGGGGGAGATTCACCCCTCCACTTT	CASSMRQGGDSPLHF
.	.	TRBJ2-2	TRBV4-3	TGCGCCAGCAGCCCTCACTCCGGGGAAGCCGGCGGGGAGCTGTTTTTT	CASSPHSGEAGGELFF
.	.	TRBJ1-5	TRBV28	TGTGCCAGCAGCAACAGGGTTAATCAGCCCCAGCATTTT	CASSNRVNQPQHF
.	.	TRBJ2-1	TRBV4-2	TGTGCCAGCAGCCGAAACCCGGGACTCCTACCCAATGAGCAGTTCTTC	CASSRNPGLLPNEQFF
.	TRBD1	TRBJ1-1	TRBV28	TGTGCCAGCAGTTCGATGGGACAGACGAACACTGAAGCTTTCTTT	CASSSMGQTNTEAFF
.	.	TRBJ2-2	TRBV28	TGTGCCAGCAAAAAAGGGGGAAACACCGGGGAGCTGTTTTTT	CASKKGGNTGELFF
.	.	TRBJ2-3	TRBV7-9	TGTGCCAGCAGCTTAGGGCCAGGGACAGATACGCAGTATTTT	CASSLGPGTDTQYF
.	.	TRBJ2-1	TRBV7-9	TGTGCCAGCAGCCCCGGACACTACAATGAGCAGTTCTTC	CASSPGHYNEQFF
.	TRBD2	TRBJ2-5	TRBV2	TGTGCCAGCGTCGGGACTAGCGGGGCCGGGAAGACCCAGTACTTC	CASVGTSGAGKTQYF
.	.	TRBJ2-7	TRBV9	TGTGCCAGCAGCGTAGATGGGGGGGCCGGGACAGGTAACTACGAGCAGTACTTC	CASSVDGGAGTGNYEQYF
.	TRBD2	TRBJ2-1	TRBV9	TGTGCCAGCAGCCGGGGACTAGCGGGGAGCTCCTACAATGAGCAGTTCTTC	CASSRGLAGSSYNEQFF
.	TRBD1	TRBJ2-7	TRBV5-1	TGCGCCAGCAGCTTGGCAGACAGGGAGTCCTACGAGCAGTACTTC	CASSLADRESYEQYF
few	.	TRBJ2-1	TRBV19	TGTGCCACCCAAGACTCGAGACTGAAGCAGTTCTTC	CATQDSRLKQFF
.	.	TRBJ2-6	TRBV7-2	TGTGCCAGCAGCGCGACAGGGAGGTTCTCTGGGGCCAACGTCCTGACTTTC	CASSATGRFSGANVLTF
few	TRBD2	TRBJ2-2	TRBV9	TGTGCCAGCAGCGCCAAAGGGACTAGCAGTGTCACCGGGGAGCTGTTTTTT	CASSAKGTSSVTGELFF
.	.	TRBJ2-7	TRBV5-1	TGCGCCAGCAGCTTGGATGGGGGGGCCTTTTCCTACGAGCAGTACTTC	CASSLDGGAFSYEQYF
.	.	TRBJ2-7	TRBV7-8	TGTGCCAGCACCCGATGGGGGGTATTCTACGAGCAGTACTTC	CASTRWGVFYEQYF
.	.	TRBJ1-1	TRBV7-3	TGTGCCAGCAGCTTAAGGCCAGACACTGAAGCTTTCTTT	CASSLRPDTEAFF
.	.	TRBJ1-1	TRBV30	TGTGCCTGGGCGGGGAACACTGAAGCTTTCTTT	CAWAGNTEAFF
.	.	TRBJ1-1	TRBV19	TGTGCCAGTAGTACTTGGAGCTCTGAAGCTTTCTTT	CASSTWSSEAFF
.	.	TRBJ1-1	TRBV19	TGTGCCAGTCGGAGTCGCAGGCAGGGTGAATACACTGAAGCTTTCTTT	CASRSRRQGEYTEAFF
.	TRBD2	TRBJ2-7	TRBV28	TGTGCCAGCAGCGTTAGCGGGAGCTTGAATCGGGAGCAGTACTTC	CASSVSGSLNREQYF
.	.	TRBJ2-7	TRBV28	TGTGCCAGCAGTACTCCGGGACTGGGCTACGAGCAGTACTTC	CASSTPGLGYEQYF
.	.	TRBJ2-5	TRBV6-5	TGTGCCAGCAGTTACCATTTCTCCAGGGGGGATGAGACCCAGTACTTC	CASSYHFSRGDETQYF
once	.	TRBJ2-2	TRBV15	TGTGCCACCAGCAAGGGACGGGCGGGATCCGGGGAGCTGTTTTTT	CATSKGRAGSGELFF
.	TRBD2	TRBJ2-3	TRBV7-3	TGTGCCAGCAGCCCCCCGGGACTAGCGGGGGGCACAGATACGCAGTATTTT	CASSPPGLAGGTDTQYF
.	.	TRBJ1-2	TRBV14	TGTGCCAGCAGTCGCAGGGGATTGAACTATGGCTACACCTTC	CASSRRGLNYGYTF
once	.	TRBJ1-5	TRBV27	TGTGCCAGCAGTTTGACAGTTACTAGCAATCAGCCCCAGCATTTT	CASSLTVTSNQPQHF
.	.	TRBJ2-1	TRBV27	TGTGCCAGCAGTTTATCGTACCCCAGAAAGTACAATGAGCAGTTCTTC	CASSLSYPRKYNEQFF
.	TRBD2	TRBJ2-6	TRBV5-1	TGCGCCAGCAGCGGGACTAGCGGTAGCTCTGGGGCCAACGTCCTGACTTTC	CASSGTSGSSGANVLTF
.	.	TRBJ2-1	TRBV29-1	TGCAGCGTGCCGACCAAAAGGACAGAGAATATGCCCTACTACTACTACAATGAGCAGTTCTTC	CSVPTKRTENMPYYYYNEQFF
.	TRBD2	TRBJ2-5	TRBV6-1	TGTGCCGCCGCGGGGGTTGGGGAGACCCAGTACTTC	CAAAGVGETQYF
.	.	TRBJ1-3	TRBV6-1	TGTGCCAGCAGACAGGCTATAGGCTCTGGAAACACCATATATTTT	CASRQAIGSGNTIYF
.	.	TRBJ2-7	TRBV29-1	TGCAGCGCCACGGACGGCATACCGGGGGAGCAGTACTTC	CSATDGIPGEQYF